This T cell receptor (beta chain) was sequenced for a study of blood T cell repertoires in COVID-19. CDR1 is SGHTA, CDR2 FQGNSA, per germline. CDR3 length: 15 amino acids. The J segment lost 1 base and the V segment lost 2 bases, leaving 4 bases of the junction unmatched. Assay used: immunoSEQ multiplex PCR; TCRdb lists only in-frame clones, some missing. Of 350,000 or so clones listed, roughly 90% are singletons. Someone with COVID-19 had been met by exposed participants within 2 weeks before study entry. The sample comprised PBMCs or T cells enriched from blood (not recorded which). The receptor's source is a woman between 25 and 40 years old who had been exposed to COVID-19. This chain joins TRBV7-2 and TRBJ1-2, with 7 bases identical to TRBD1. The CDR3 sequence: CASSLFPGGNYGYTF. In nucleotides, the CDR3 is TGTGCCAGCAGCTTATTCCCAGGGGGTAACTATGGCTACACCTTC.